One and the same sample provided the 18 T cell receptor beta chains below, sequenced in a study of T-cell memory formation after mild COVID-19 (dated by TCRdb to about 2021). Libraries came from 5' RACE. Instrument used: Illumina NovaSeq 6000. TCRdb passed the public sequencing reads through fastp at Q25 and MiXCR, retaining productive beta sequences. A single entry per CDR3 protein holds the most common genes and DNA from its merged rows. Across this sample there are around 300,000 distinct CDR3 sequences, with around 13% seen only once. The ten most abundant clones make up about 20% of the sample. Sample: PBMCs or a T cell subset sorted from them (not recorded which). The receptors were gathered from a man in his late teens or twenties who had mild COVID-19 (a few samples of this study predate the infection). The sample titles of this study are shuffled in the database, so cell type and time point are left out; the donor was told from shared clones.

The chain recombines TRBV12-3 or TRBV12-4 with TRBJ2-1, with D possibly being TRBD2 (7 bases). This CDR3 comprises 16 residues. The V end lost 7 bases, the J end lost 6 bases, and 22 bases lay between the germline ends. The CDR3 DNA sequence: TGTGCCAGCACCCAACAACTGGGGGGGGCGGTCAATGAGCAGTTCTTC. Its translation is CASTQQLGGAVNEQFF.

In its sample, this clonotype was seen a few times. The J gene is TRBJ2-7, the V gene TRBV6-5, with 7 nucleotides matching TRBD1. V gave up 0 bases and J gave up 0 bases; unmatched junction bases: 2. The germline V gene encodes CDR1 MNHEY and CDR2 SVGAGI. The CDR3 sequence is 15 residues long. The CDR3 region has the DNA TGTGCCAGCAGTTACTCGACAGGGAGCTCCTACGAGCAGTACTTC. It yields the protein CASSYSTGSSYEQYF.

The chain recombines TRBV28 with TRBJ2-1; tentatively, D is TRBD1 or TRBD2 (6 bases each). Germline V gene data show CDR1 as MDHEN and CDR2 as SYDVKM. The CDR3 spans 14 residues. The germline V and J ends were trimmed by 6 bases and 10 bases, with 19 bases remaining between them. The CDR3 here is CASRTPGAQREQFF. The CDR3 DNA is TGTGCCAGCAGGACCCCGGGGGCGCAAAGGGAGCAGTTCTTC.

The chain carries TRBV10-3 and TRBJ1-2; 9 nucleotides agree with TRBD1. Germline V gives CDR1 ENHRY, CDR2 SYGVKD. This CDR3 region has 13 residues. After removal of 5 bases from V and 8 bases from J, the junction contained 6 bases not matched to a gene. The CDR3 region is CAISQQGARGYTF. The CDR3 DNA follows: TGTGCCATCAGTCAACAGGGGGCGCGGGGCTACACCTTC.

This clonotype was picked up a small number of times. The gene calls are TRBV4-2 and TRBJ1-3; D uncertain. CDR3 size: 14 residues. The germline gives CDR1 LGHNA, CDR2 YNFKEQ. The ends were cut back, 0 bases at V and 4 bases at J, with 7 bases in the middle. CDR3 coding DNA: TGTGCCAGCAGCCAAGATTACGGAGGAAACACCATATATTTT. It translates to CASSQDYGGNTIYF.

This clonotype has only a few counts. The J gene is TRBJ2-5, the V gene TRBV20-1; TRBD2 agrees at 10 bases. The CDR3 contains 13 residues. The germline gives CDR1 DFQATT, CDR2 SNEGSKA (reference sequence). V gave up 5 bases and J gave up 7 bases; unmatched junction bases: 7. CDR3 coding DNA: TGCAGTGCTGGGACTAGCGACTTTACGACCCAGTACTTC. This translates into CSAGTSDFTTQYF.

This clonotype was observed a handful of times. This rearrangement joins TRBV12-3 or TRBV12-4 to TRBJ2-3; D unresolved. CDR3 size: 13 residues. V lost 4 bases and J lost 4, with 9 bases in between. CDR3 sequence reads: CASSSAWPDTQYF. DNA for the CDR3: TGTGCCAGCAGTTCTGCTTGGCCAGATACGCAGTATTTT.

The chain is built from TRBV7-9 and TRBJ1-3; D remains ambiguous. The CDR3 covers 16 residues. V lost 2 bases and J lost 0, with 11 bases in between. CDR1 is SEHNR, CDR2 FQNEAQ, per germline (reference sequence). CDR3 sequence (DNA): TGTGCCAGCAGCTTACGCCACAAGGACTCTGGAAACACCATATATTTT. Protein sequence: CASSLRHKDSGNTIYF. The full variable domain, completed using reference TRBV7-9 and TRBJ1-3, is DTGVSQNPRHKITKRGQNVTFRCDPISEHNRLYWYRQTLGQGPEFLTYFQNEAQLEKSRLLSDRFSAERPKGSFSTLEIQRTEQGDSAMYLCASSLRHKDSGNTIYFGEGSWLTVV.

This clonotype was seen only a few times. The chain recombines TRBV10-3 with TRBJ2-7, with D hard to call. The ends were cut back, 8 bases at V and 1 base at J, with 9 bases in the middle. This CDR3 region has 12 residues. Germline V lookup: CDR1 ENHRY, CDR2 SYGVKD. The CDR3 bases are TGTGCCATCGGGCCTCCTTCCTACGAGCAGTACTTC. Protein: CAIGPPSYEQYF.

This clonotype occurred once. The rearrangement joins TRBV6-1 to TRBJ1-5; possibly TRBD1 for D (6 bases). Per germline, CDR1 MNHNS and CDR2 SASEGT. V lost 6 bases and J lost 1, with 19 bases in between. The CDR3 consists of 17 residues. This chain's CDR3 is CASSLPGWGASNQPQHF. CDR3 nucleotides: TGTGCCAGCAGCCTCCCCGGGTGGGGGGCGAGCAATCAGCCCCAGCATTTT.

The V and J genes are TRBV4-3 and TRBJ2-2; D is perhaps TRBD1 (6 bases). Germline CDR1 is LGHNA and CDR2 is YSLEER. The length of the CDR3 is 14 residues. V was shortened by 0 bases and J by 10 bases, with 12 bases between the two germline ends. Here the CDR3 DNA reads TGCGCCAGCAGCCAAGATAGGGGGTTGGTGGAGCTGTTTTTT. It encodes CASSQDRGLVELFF.

The rearrangement uses TRBV7-2 and TRBJ1-3; D is ambiguous. The CDR3 has 16 residues. Germline V gives CDR1 SGHTA, CDR2 FQGNSA. The germline V and J ends were trimmed by 3 bases and 4 bases, with 16 bases remaining between them. In DNA form, the CDR3 reads TGTGCCAGCAGCTTTCGCCTCCATGGGTCGGGAAACACCATATATTTT. It yields the protein CASSFRLHGSGNTIYF.

The CDR3 sequence: CASKFDRAADTQYF. As DNA, the CDR3 is TGTGCCAGCAAGTTCGACAGGGCAGCAGATACGCAGTATTTT. The V call is TRBV7-2, the J call TRBJ2-3, with 7 bases identical to TRBD1. CDR1 and CDR2 from the germline V gene are SGHTA and FQGNSA. The V segment lost 7 bases and the J segment 4 bases; nucleotides outside the gene matches: 8. The CDR3 is made up of 14 amino acids. Looking up the rest from reference TRBV7-2 and TRBJ2-3 gives the full variable domain: GAGVSQSPSNKVTEKGKDVELRCDPISGHTALYWYRQSLGQGLEFLIYFQGNSAPDKSGLPSDRFSAERTGGSVSTLTIQRTQQEDSAVYLCASKFDRAADTQYFGPGTRLTVL.

This clonotype has just a few counts. The gene calls are TRBV12-3 or TRBV12-4 and TRBJ2-2; D may be TRBD2 (6 bases). The V gene lost 3 bases and the J gene lost 7 bases, with 12 bases spanning the gap. The CDR3 has 14 residues. DNA of the CDR3: TGTGCCAGCAGTTTTTACGGGAGCGGCGGGGAGCTGTTTTTT. Protein: CASSFYGSGGELFF.

The chain is built from TRBV9 and TRBJ2-2; 7 nucleotides align to TRBD2. The CDR3 spans 19 residues. Looked up from germline, CDR1 is SGDLS and CDR2 is YYNGEE. Losses at the gene ends were 4 bases for V and 2 bases for J; bases not matched to a gene: 17. The CDR3 is CASSPRLNVGGINTGELFF. DNA of the CDR3: TGTGCCAGCAGCCCCCGCCTTAACGTGGGGGGGATAAACACCGGGGAGCTGTTTTTT.

The chain joins TRBV21-1 to TRBJ2-1; TRBD2, the table's D call, lacks a check against the DNA. TRBV21-1 is classified as a pseudogene. The CDR3 has 16 residues. DNA of the CDR3: TGTGCCAGCATGCGACTAGCGGGGCCCTGCCCCCATGAGCAGTTCTTC. It specifies CASMRLAGPCPHEQFF.

This clonotype showed up many times. The chain joins TRBV4-2 to TRBJ1-2; no firm D call. The CDR3 totals 17 residues. The germline V gene encodes CDR1 LGHNA and CDR2 YNFKEQ. Trimming stripped 0 bases from V and 4 bases from J, with 18 bases between. The chain's CDR3 is CASSQDRRIAMGYGYTF. The DNA for the CDR3 is TGTGCCAGCAGCCAAGATCGGCGTATAGCAATGGGCTATGGCTACACCTTC.

This clonotype came up once. This rearrangement joins TRBV6-2 or TRBV6-3 to TRBJ1-1, with unresolved D. Germline V CDR1 and CDR2: MNHEY, SVGEGT. Deletions cut 11 bases from V and 1 base from J, with 8 bases between. The CDR3 extends over 11 amino acids. CDR3 DNA sequence: TGTGCCGCCTCGGGGAACACTGAAGCTTTCTTT. Translating gives CAASGNTEAFF.